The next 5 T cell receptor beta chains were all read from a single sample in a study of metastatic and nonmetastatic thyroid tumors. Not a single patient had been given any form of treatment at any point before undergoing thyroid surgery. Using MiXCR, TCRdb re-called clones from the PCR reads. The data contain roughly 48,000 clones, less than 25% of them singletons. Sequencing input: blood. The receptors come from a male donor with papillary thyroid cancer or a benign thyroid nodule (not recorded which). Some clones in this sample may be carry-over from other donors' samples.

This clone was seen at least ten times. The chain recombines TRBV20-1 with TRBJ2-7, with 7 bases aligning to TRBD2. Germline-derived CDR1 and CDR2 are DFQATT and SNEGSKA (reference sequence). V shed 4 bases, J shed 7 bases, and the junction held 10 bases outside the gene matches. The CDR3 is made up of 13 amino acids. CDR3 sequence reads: CSAKRAGEGEQYF. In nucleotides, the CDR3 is TGCAGTGCTAAGCGGGCGGGGGAAGGGGAGCAGTACTTC.

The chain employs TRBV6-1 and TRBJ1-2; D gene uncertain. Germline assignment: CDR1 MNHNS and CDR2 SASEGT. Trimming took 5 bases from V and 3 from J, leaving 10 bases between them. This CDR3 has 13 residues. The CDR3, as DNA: TGTGCCAGCAGTCTAAATATTTACTATGGCTACACCTTC. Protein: CASSLNIYYGYTF.

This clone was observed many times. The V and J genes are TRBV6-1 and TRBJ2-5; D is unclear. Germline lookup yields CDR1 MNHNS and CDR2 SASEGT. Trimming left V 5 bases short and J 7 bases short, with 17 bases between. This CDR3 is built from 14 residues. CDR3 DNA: TGTGCCAGCAGTTCCGAAGACGGGCCAGCGACCCAGTACTTC. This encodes CASSSEDGPATQYF.

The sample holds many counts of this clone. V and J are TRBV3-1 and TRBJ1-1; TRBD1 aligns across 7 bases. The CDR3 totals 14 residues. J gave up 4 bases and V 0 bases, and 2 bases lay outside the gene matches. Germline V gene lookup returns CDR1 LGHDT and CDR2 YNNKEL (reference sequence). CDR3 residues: CASSQDPGGTEAFF. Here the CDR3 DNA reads TGTGCCAGCAGCCAAGACCCAGGGGGCACTGAAGCTTTCTTT.

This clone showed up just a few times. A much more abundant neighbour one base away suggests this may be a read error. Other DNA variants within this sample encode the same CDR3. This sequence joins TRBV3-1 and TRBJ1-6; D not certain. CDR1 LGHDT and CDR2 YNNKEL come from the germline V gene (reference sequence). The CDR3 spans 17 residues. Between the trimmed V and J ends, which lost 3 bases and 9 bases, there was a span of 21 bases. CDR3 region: CASSQDGVGSFRSPLHF. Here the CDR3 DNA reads TGTGCCAGCAGCCAGGATGGGGTGGGTTCCTTTCGTTCACCCCTCCACTTT.